These 32 T cell receptor beta chains came from one sample sequenced in a study of cytotoxic CD8 clonotypes in ibrutinib-treated CLL. TCRdb's table, derived via immunoSEQ multiplex PCR, lists solely in-frame clones and lacks some. The repertoire holds almost 250,000 clones, 60% to 75% seen once, with 15% in the top ten. The specimen was PBMCs, collected after 24 months of ibrutinib treatment. These TCRs come from a human donor with chronic lymphocytic leukemia.

The rearrangement uses TRBV6-6 and TRBJ2-4, with 7 bases matching TRBD2. Trimming removed 3 bases from V and 9 bases from J; junction bases left unmatched: 14. Germline-derived CDR1 and CDR2 are MNHNY and SVGAGI (reference sequence). CDR3 length: 16 residues. CDR3 coding DNA: TGTGCCAGCAGTTATGAGGCCACGGGACTACGACGCATTCAGTACTTC. Amino acid sequence: CASSYEATGLRRIQYF.

The chain is built from TRBV6-5 and TRBJ1-4; D unresolved. With 0 bases removed from V and 7 bases from J, the gap between germline ends came to 12 bases. The CDR3 loop spans 15 amino acids. Germline loops: CDR1 MNHEY, CDR2 SVGAGI. CDR3 sequence (DNA): TGTGCCAGCAGTTACTCGAGAGACGGCGGTGAAAAACTGTTTTTT. Its protein is CASSYSRDGGEKLFF.

The V and J genes are TRBV21-1 and TRBJ2-2; the listed D gene, TRBD1, was not tested against the DNA. TRBV21-1 constitutes a pseudogene. The CDR3 runs to 14 residues. The CDR3 region is CASSKKTGRGELFF. The CDR3 nucleotides read TGTGCCAGCAGCAAAAAAACAGGGCGCGGGGAGCTGTTTTTT.

The chain has TRBV5-4 and TRBJ2-3; no clear D gene. The CDR3 spans 14 residues. V shed 0 bases and J shed 2 bases, with 7 bases lying between them. CDR1 and CDR2 (germline): SGHNT, YYREEE (reference sequence). CDR3 DNA sequence: TGTGCCAGCAGCTTGGGGGGAAACACAGATACGCAGTATTTT. This translates into CASSLGGNTDTQYF.

The chain employs TRBV5-6 and TRBJ2-1; 7 bases line up with TRBD2. Germline V CDR1 and CDR2: SGHDT, YYEEEE. The junction had 5 bases not matched to a gene; V was cut back by 5 bases and J by 9 bases. The CDR3 runs to 12 residues. CDR3 sequence (DNA): TGTGCCAGCAGAATGAGCGGGGCTGAGCAGTTCTTC. This gives the protein CASRMSGAEQFF.

The genes are TRBV28 and TRBJ1-5; D not resolved. Trimming cost V 7 bases and J 3 bases, with 10 bases left between them. Germline-derived CDR1 and CDR2 are MDHEN and SYDVKM. This CDR3 has 13 amino acids. CDR3 amino acids: CASKTTNNQPQHF. The CDR3 bases are TGTGCCAGCAAGACAACTAACAATCAGCCCCAGCATTTT. Full variable domain (outside the CDR3, taken from reference TRBV28 and TRBJ1-5): DVKVTQSSRYLVKRTGEKVFLECVQDMDHENMFWYRQDPGLGLRLIYFSYDVKMKEKGDIPEGYSVSREKKERFSLILESASTNQTSMYLCASKTTNNQPQHFGDGTRLSIL.

The chain joins TRBV2 to TRBJ2-1, with D possibly being TRBD2 (6 bases). The CDR3 sequence is 14 residues long. Looked up from germline, CDR1 is SNHLY and CDR2 is FYNNEI. The ends were cut back, 8 bases at V and 2 bases at J, with 13 bases in the middle. This chain's CDR3 is CASAGRGTYNEQFF. DNA for the CDR3: TGTGCCAGCGCGGGGCGAGGGACCTACAATGAGCAGTTCTTC.

The chain is built from TRBV19 and TRBJ1-2; a possible D gene is TRBD1 (6 bases). Trimming pared 5 bases from V and 5 bases from J, leaving 15 bases between. Germline V lookup: CDR1 LNHDA, CDR2 SQIVND (reference sequence). This CDR3 contains 14 residues. The chain's CDR3 is CASSQRTERYGYTF. The CDR3 DNA sequence: TGTGCCAGTAGTCAGAGGACAGAACGATATGGCTACACCTTC.

The V call is TRBV5-4, the J call TRBJ2-5, with D perhaps being TRBD1 or TRBD2 (5 bases each). The germline gives CDR1 SGHNT, CDR2 YYREEE (reference sequence). Trimming pared 10 bases from V and 4 bases from J, leaving 23 bases between. CDR3 size: 15 residues. CDR3 in amino acids: CAYEGGSQRGETQYF. CDR3 sequence (DNA): TGTGCCTATGAAGGAGGTTCCCAAAGGGGAGAGACCCAGTACTTC.

The V gene is TRBV27, the J gene TRBJ1-5, with a weak D call TRBD1 (6 bases). V shed 5 bases and J shed 3 bases, with 14 bases lying between them. The germline gives CDR1 MNHEY, CDR2 SMNVEV (reference sequence). This CDR3 spans 15 amino acids. The CDR3 DNA reads as TGTGCCAGCAGTCGGAGGGGGGAGATCAATCAGCCCCAGCATTTT. This codes for CASSRRGEINQPQHF.

The V and J genes are TRBV6-5 and TRBJ2-7; tentatively, D is TRBD2 (6 bases). V lost 5 bases, J lost 4 bases, and 12 bases lay in between. The germline gives CDR1 MNHEY, CDR2 SVGAGI. This CDR3 comprises 13 residues. CDR3 in DNA: TGTGCCAGCAGTACCGGGACTTCATACGAGCAGTACTTC. Translation: CASSTGTSYEQYF.

J is TRBJ2-2 and V is TRBV10-3; no definite D call. The germline V gene encodes CDR1 ENHRY and CDR2 SYGVKD. The CDR3 contains 13 residues. V lost 2 bases, J lost 4 bases, and 5 bases lay in between. CDR3 protein: CAISEGITGELFF. The CDR3 DNA is TGTGCCATCAGTGAGGGTATCACCGGGGAGCTGTTTTTT.

CDR3 DNA: TGTGCCAGCAGCTTAGACTGGTCGGCAGATACGCAGTATTTT. Residues: CASSLDWSADTQYF. V is TRBV7-2 and J is TRBJ2-3, with unresolved D. From germline, CDR1 is SGHTA and CDR2 FQGNSA. The V end was cut by 1 base, the J end by 4 bases, with 9 bases between. The CDR3 consists of 14 residues.

The gene calls are TRBV10-1 and TRBJ2-7, with TRBD2 as a possible D gene (6 bases). Germline assignment: CDR1 WNHNN and CDR2 SYGVQD (reference sequence). V gave up 3 bases and J gave up 2 bases, with 11 bases separating them. The CDR3 contains 14 residues. In DNA, the CDR3 is TGCGCCAGCAGTGATCGAGGAGGGCCCTACGAGCAGTACTTC. It is translated as CASSDRGGPYEQYF.

V usage is TRBV28 and J usage is TRBJ1-5; no definite D call. The CDR3 sequence is 14 residues long. V was cut by 2 bases and J by 6 bases, with 11 bases left in between. Germline V gives CDR1 MDHEN, CDR2 SYDVKM. In nucleotides, the CDR3 is TGTGCCAGCAGTTTAAGAGGGCTGGGTCAGCCCCAGCATTTT. Translation: CASSLRGLGQPQHF.

Here the CDR3 DNA reads TGTGCCAGCTCCGCTCAACAGGTACGAGGGACTGAAGCTTTCTTT. Protein sequence: CASSAQQVRGTEAFF. The V gene is TRBV27, the J gene TRBJ1-1; possibly TRBD1 for D (5 bases). The CDR3 has 15 residues. Looked up from germline, CDR1 is MNHEY and CDR2 is SMNVEV (reference sequence). V dropped 8 bases and J dropped 5 bases, with 21 bases sitting between them.

The genes are TRBV29-1 and TRBJ2-2, with D hard to call. This CDR3 spans 13 amino acids. V was pared by 6 bases and J by 4 bases, with 12 bases between. Per the germline V gene, CDR1 is SQVTM and CDR2 is ANQGSEA. The CDR3 here is CSVKTGGTGELFF. The CDR3 DNA reads TGCAGCGTCAAAACGGGTGGCACCGGGGAGCTGTTTTTT.

V is TRBV7-8 and J is TRBJ2-7; tentatively, D is TRBD2 (5 bases). The CDR3 extends over 14 amino acids. V was shortened by 3 bases and J by 1 base, with 10 bases between the two germline ends. The germline CDR1 and CDR2 sequences are SGHVS and FQNEAQ. The CDR3 region is CASSFALASYEQYF. The CDR3 DNA follows: TGTGCCAGCAGCTTCGCCCTAGCTTCCTACGAGCAGTACTTC. The whole variable domain, remainder taken from reference TRBV7-8 and TRBJ2-7, is GAGVSQSPRYKVAKRGQDVALRCDPISGHVSLFWYQQALGQGPEFLTYFQNEAQLDKSGLPSDRFFAERPEGSVSTLKIQRTQQEDSAVYLCASSFALASYEQYFGPGTRLTVT.

The chain recombines TRBV9 with TRBJ2-3; 9 positions match TRBD2. J lost 5 bases, V lost 0 bases, and 7 bases had no gene match. The germline gives CDR1 SGDLS, CDR2 YYNGEE. The CDR3 runs 16 residues. This CDR3 reads CASSVAAGGQKDTQYF. Written as DNA, the CDR3 is TGTGCCAGCAGCGTAGCTGCGGGAGGGCAAAAAGATACGCAGTATTTT.

To note about this clone: This CDR3 is also generated by other DNA sequences in the sample. The chain's CDR3 is CASSGGGGSGNTIYF. The DNA for the CDR3 is TGTGCCAGCAGCGGTGGAGGGGGCTCAGGAAACACCATATATTTT. J is TRBJ1-3 and V is TRBV9, with 7 bases that match TRBD1. Germline loops: CDR1 SGDLS, CDR2 YYNGEE. The CDR3 covers 15 residues. V gave up 3 bases and J gave up 4 bases; unmatched junction bases: 7.

The genes are TRBV30 and TRBJ2-3; 12 nucleotides agree with TRBD2. J lost 12 bases, V lost 0 bases, and 7 bases had no gene match. From germline, CDR1 is GTSNPN and CDR2 SVGIG (reference sequence). There are 14 residues in the CDR3. The CDR3 reads CAWSVLAGGPGQYF. CDR3 sequence (DNA): TGTGCCTGGAGTGTGCTAGCGGGAGGGCCGGGTCAGTATTTT.

The chain carries TRBV6-6 and TRBJ2-7; 14 bases align to TRBD2. V shed 6 bases and J 3 bases; nucleotides not matched to a gene: 4. The germline CDR1 and CDR2 sequences are MNHNY and SVGAGI (reference sequence). The CDR3 length is 15 residues. For the CDR3, the DNA is TGTGCCAGCAGCTACGGGACTAGCGGGAGCTACGAGCAGTACTTC. Translated, it gives CASSYGTSGSYEQYF.

The J gene is TRBJ2-3, the V gene TRBV9; no firm D call. Germline CDR1 is SGDLS and CDR2 is YYNGEE. Trimming removed 3 bases at V and 6 bases at J, with 8 bases between. The CDR3 is 12 residues long. CDR3 loop: CASSAQGDTQYF. The CDR3, as DNA: TGTGCCAGCAGCGCGCAAGGGGATACGCAGTATTTT.

The rearrangement uses TRBV7-9 and TRBJ1-3; D is undetermined. Germline assignment: CDR1 SEHNR and CDR2 FQNEAQ (reference sequence). CDR3 size: 14 residues. Trimming shortened V by 2 bases and J by 0 bases, and 5 bases separated the two germline ends. In DNA, the CDR3 is TGTGCCAGCAGCTTAACGTTCTCTGGAAACACCATATATTTT. Protein: CASSLTFSGNTIYF. The entire variable domain, with the rest obtained from reference TRBV7-9 and TRBJ1-3, is as follows: DTGVSQNPRHKITKRGQNVTFRCDPISEHNRLYWYRQTLGQGPEFLTYFQNEAQLEKSRLLSDRFSAERPKGSFSTLEIQRTEQGDSAMYLCASSLTFSGNTIYFGEGSWLTVV.

This clone was recorded once. The chain recombines TRBV27 with TRBJ2-4, with D perhaps matching TRBD1 (6 bases). The V end lost 6 bases, the J end lost 6 bases, and 15 bases lay between the germline ends. The CDR3 is 14 amino acids. The germline gives CDR1 MNHEY, CDR2 SMNVEV (reference sequence). CDR3 bases: TGTGCCAGCAGCTCAGGACAGCAGGGAAACATTCAGTACTTC. It yields the protein CASSSGQQGNIQYF.

The chain combines TRBV6-5 with TRBJ2-5; 8 positions agree with TRBD1. With 10 bases clipped from V and 6 bases from J, the junction kept 13 bases outside the gene matches. Germline CDR1 MNHEY, CDR2 SVGAGI. This CDR3 is built from 14 residues. CDR3 nucleotides: TGTGCCACCCGGGGAACAGGGGGTATGAAGACCCAGTACTTC. Translating it yields CATRGTGGMKTQYF.

The V call is TRBV28, the J call TRBJ2-1; 8 bases map to TRBD1. This CDR3 region has 14 residues. J was trimmed by 10 bases and V by 6 bases; bases with no gene match: 11. Germline CDR1 is MDHEN and CDR2 is SYDVKM. The CDR3 reads CASRPRTGSIEQFF. The DNA for the CDR3 is TGTGCCAGCAGACCTAGGACAGGGTCTATAGAGCAGTTCTTC.

The V gene is TRBV2, the J gene TRBJ2-1, with 9 bases that match TRBD2. The CDR3 sequence is 15 residues long. The J segment lost 9 bases and the V segment lost 8 bases, leaving 14 bases of the junction unmatched. Germline lookup yields CDR1 SNHLY and CDR2 FYNNEI. CDR3 bases: TGTGCCAGCCTACCTATGGCTAGCGGGATGGTTGAGCAGTTCTTC. It yields the protein CASLPMASGMVEQFF.

The V call is TRBV28, the J call TRBJ2-3; a possible D gene is TRBD1 (5 bases). CDR1 and CDR2 (germline): MDHEN, SYDVKM. V was shortened by 7 bases and J by 1 base, with 15 bases between the two germline ends. The CDR3 runs 15 residues. CDR3 sequence: CASNGVARGTDTQYF. Written as DNA, the CDR3 is TGTGCCAGCAATGGCGTGGCCAGGGGCACAGATACGCAGTATTTT.

V gene TRBV7-3 combines with J gene TRBJ2-7, with D possibly called TRBD1 or TRBD2 (5 bases each). The CDR3 covers 15 residues. V dropped 2 bases and J dropped 0 bases, with 11 bases sitting between them. Germline CDR1 and CDR2: SGHTA and FQGTGA. CDR3 amino acids: CASSLYLGPSYEQYF. The CDR3, as DNA: TGTGCCAGCAGCTTATACCTGGGACCCTCCTACGAGCAGTACTTC.

J is TRBJ1-1 and V is TRBV6-5; no reliable D call. Germline lookup yields CDR1 MNHEY and CDR2 SVGAGI. The CDR3 length is 13 residues. Trimming pared 6 bases from V and 4 bases from J, leaving 12 bases between. The DNA for the CDR3 is TGTGCCAGCAGGTCCGGTGGGAGCACTGAAGCTTTCTTT. It codes for CASRSGGSTEAFF.

This rearrangement joins TRBV27 to TRBJ1-5; D is perhaps TRBD1 (6 bases). Germline V gene data show CDR1 as MNHEY and CDR2 as SMNVEV (reference sequence). The V end was cut by 3 bases, the J end by 7 bases, with 10 bases between. The CDR3 consists of 13 residues. The CDR3 protein is CASSFRGGQPQHF. CDR3 bases: TGTGCCAGCAGTTTCAGGGGCGGGCAGCCCCAGCATTTT.